A single sample gave rise to the 21 T cell receptor beta chains below, sequenced in a study of T cells in Graves' hyperthyroidism and ophthalmopathy. Amplified TCR beta CDR3 regions derived from RNA transcripts. The primer set for the first-round RT-PCR of the TCR CDR3 was HTBI. TCRdb re-called the multiplex PCR reads through MiXCR, storing one row per CDR3 protein. Among more than 650,000 distinct CDR3 sequences listed, 13% to 15% were seen once. The sequencing input was blood. These receptors were obtained from a young woman with Graves' hyperthyroidism.

This clonotype has ten or more counts. The chain has TRBV4-1 and TRBJ1-6; a possible D gene is TRBD1 (6 bases). V lost 3 bases and J 10 bases, leaving 16 bases between the germline ends. Germline V gene data show CDR1 as MGHRA and CDR2 as YSYEKL. This CDR3 contains 15 residues. DNA of the CDR3: TGCGCCAGCAGCCACTTGGGGGGCCTGAACTCACCCCTCCACTTT. Protein product: CASSHLGGLNSPLHF.

The chain's CDR3 is CASSLDTRADTQYF. DNA of the CDR3: TGTGCCAGCAGCTTGGACACCAGGGCAGATACGCAGTATTTT. The genes are TRBV5-5 and TRBJ2-3; D is perhaps TRBD1 (5 bases). The V gene lost 0 bases and the J gene lost 4 bases, with 9 bases spanning the gap. Per germline, CDR1 SGHKS and CDR2 YYEKEE (reference sequence). This CDR3 contains 14 residues.

The gene calls are TRBV7-2 and TRBJ2-7; unclear D gene. The CDR3 is made up of 13 amino acids. CDR1 and CDR2 (germline): SGHTA, FQGNSA. V dropped 4 bases and J dropped 2 bases, with 9 bases sitting between them. This chain's CDR3 is CASSSRATYEQYF. CDR3 nucleotide sequence: TGTGCCAGCAGCTCCCGGGCTACCTACGAGCAGTACTTC.

This clonotype turned up a few times. The V gene is TRBV20-1, the J gene TRBJ2-7; no clear D. The CDR3 covers 14 residues. The V and J ends lost 5 bases and 6 bases respectively, with 20 bases between them. In germline, CDR1 is DFQATT, CDR2 SNEGSKA (reference sequence). Here the CDR3 DNA reads TGCAGTGCTGAACACCGGGCCCCGAAGGTCGAGCAGTACTTC. This sequence encodes CSAEHRAPKVEQYF.

This clonotype was observed many times. V usage is TRBV28 and J usage is TRBJ1-5; no firm D call. This CDR3 spans 17 amino acids. Germline CDR1 reads MDHEN; CDR2 reads SYDVKM. Trimming removed 4 bases from V and 1 base from J, with 17 bases in between. The CDR3 loop is CASSSSREVGSNQPQHF. CDR3 DNA: TGTGCCAGCAGTTCAAGTCGAGAGGTAGGCAGCAATCAGCCCCAGCATTTT.

The chain employs TRBV7-9 and TRBJ2-1, with 8 bases identical to TRBD1. Germline V gene data show CDR1 as SEHNR and CDR2 as FQNEAQ (reference sequence). The trim removed 5 bases at V and 3 bases at J, leaving 3 bases unmatched. The CDR3 is 14 amino acids. The CDR3 spells CASSQGQGYNEQFF. As DNA, the CDR3 is TGTGCCAGCAGCCAAGGACAGGGCTACAATGAGCAGTTCTTC.

The chain recombines TRBV2 with TRBJ1-1, with D unresolved. CDR1 and CDR2 from the germline V gene are SNHLY and FYNNEI. Trimming stripped 11 bases from V and 0 bases from J, with 16 bases between. The CDR3 contains 14 residues. CDR3 loop: CAGRRSSMNTEAFF. For the CDR3, the DNA is TGTGCCGGGCGGCGAAGTTCCATGAACACTGAAGCTTTCTTT.

This clonotype has a count of ten or more. The rearrangement links TRBV27 to TRBJ1-2, with TRBD1 matching over 11 bases. The CDR3 covers 15 residues. In germline, CDR1 is MNHEY, CDR2 SMNVEV (reference sequence). V dropped 5 bases and J dropped 8; count of bases not matched to a gene: 10. CDR3 sequence (DNA): TGTGCCAGCAGTCCTAGGACAGGGGGCGCGAGGGGCTACACCTTC. Translated, it gives CASSPRTGGARGYTF.

This clonotype was recorded at least ten times. This chain uses TRBV7-2 with TRBJ2-1; TRBD2 agrees at 7 bases. V lost 6 bases and J lost 5; bases outside the gene matches: 10. CDR3 size: 15 residues. Germline values: CDR1 SGHTA, CDR2 FQGNSA. As DNA, the CDR3 is TGTGCCAGCAGACGAGTAGCGGGTTCACACAATGAGCAGTTCTTC. It is translated as CASRRVAGSHNEQFF.

This clonotype appeared many times. The chain recombines TRBV5-1 with TRBJ1-1; 9 bases are a match to TRBD1. The CDR3 is 12 residues long. The trim removed 3 bases at V and 9 bases at J, leaving 3 bases unmatched. CDR1 is SGHRS and CDR2 is YFSETQ in the germline V gene. The CDR3 protein is CASSWTGEKAFF. CDR3 DNA sequence: TGCGCCAGCAGCTGGACAGGGGAGAAAGCTTTCTTT.

Many counts were recorded for this clonotype. This chain connects TRBV30 to TRBJ1-1; 9 bases are shared with TRBD1. V lost 3 bases to trimming and J lost 5 bases; unmatched junction nucleotides: 7. Germline CDR1 reads GTSNPN; CDR2 reads SVGIG (reference sequence). The CDR3 runs to 14 residues. The CDR3 here is CAWSLGQGTTEAFF. The DNA of the CDR3 is TGTGCCTGGAGCCTCGGACAGGGGACGACTGAAGCTTTCTTT.

This clonotype was seen more than once but under ten times. The rearrangement joins TRBV7-2 to TRBJ1-3; D not certain. V was cut by 3 bases and J by 0 bases, with 21 bases left in between. The CDR3 covers 19 residues. The V gene's germline CDR1 is SGHTA and CDR2 FQGNSA. The CDR3 reads CASSLTFSHRKFSGNTIYF. The CDR3, as DNA: TGTGCCAGCAGCTTGACTTTCAGCCATCGTAAATTCTCTGGAAACACCATATATTTT.

Remarks on this clonotype: Sequence at one end of the junction differs from germline and may be a read error. The rearrangement joins TRBV6-1 to TRBJ1-2; D gene uncertain. This CDR3 has 19 amino acids. Per the germline V gene, CDR1 is MNHNS and CDR2 is SASEGT. This CDR3 is CASSEEFPKTVFGNYGHTF. CDR3 coding DNA: TGTGCCAGCAGTGAAGAGTTTCCGAAGACCGTCTTTGGGAACTATGGCCACACCTTC.

In its sample, this clonotype was seen many times. The chain recombines TRBV27 with TRBJ2-1; 10 bases map to TRBD2. This CDR3 is built from 17 residues. The V gene's germline CDR1 is MNHEY and CDR2 SMNVEV (reference sequence). V gave up 2 bases and J gave up 5 bases; unmatched junction bases: 9. This chain's CDR3 is CASSLRLLAGRDNEQFF. CDR3 sequence (DNA): TGTGCCAGCAGTTTAAGGCTACTAGCGGGAAGGGACAATGAGCAGTTCTTC.

The V call is TRBV20-1, the J call TRBJ2-7; D perhaps matches TRBD2 (7 bases). The V gene's germline CDR1 is DFQATT and CDR2 SNEGSKA (reference sequence). V was pared by 5 bases and J by 4 bases, with 18 bases between. The CDR3 has 14 residues. CDR3 loop: CSAAGGGAGYEQYF. For the CDR3, the DNA is TGCAGTGCTGCCGGTGGGGGGGCAGGATACGAGCAGTACTTC.

A few counts support this clonotype. This chain joins TRBV30 and TRBJ2-1; D tentatively fits TRBD1 or TRBD2 (6 bases each). CDR1 is GTSNPN and CDR2 is SVGIG in the germline V gene (reference sequence). The CDR3 consists of 15 residues. Trimming shortened V by 3 bases and J by 9 bases, and 21 bases separated the two germline ends. The CDR3 here is CAWSGGPLPGGEQFF. CDR3 nucleotide sequence: TGTGCCTGGAGCGGGGGCCCCTTACCGGGCGGTGAGCAGTTCTTC.

This clonotype was picked up a small number of times. The J gene is TRBJ1-6, the V gene TRBV28, with 9 bases lining up with TRBD1. The germline V gene encodes CDR1 MDHEN and CDR2 SYDVKM. Trimming removed 3 bases from V and 7 bases from J; junction bases left unmatched: 4. The CDR3 is 15 residues long. The CDR3 coding sequence is TGTGCCAGCAGTTTCCTCGGGACAGGGAATTCACCCCTCCACTTT. It specifies CASSFLGTGNSPLHF.

There are a few counts of this clonotype. This rearrangement joins TRBV6-1 to TRBJ2-1; D ambiguous. The length of the CDR3 is 14 residues. The V gene lost 1 base and the J gene lost 7 bases, with 11 bases spanning the gap. In germline, CDR1 is MNHNS, CDR2 SASEGT. The CDR3 DNA reads TGTGCCAGCAGTGAAGTAGGGAAGAGTAATGAGCAGTTCTTC. It is translated as CASSEVGKSNEQFF.

This clonotype was observed at least ten times. This chain links TRBV18 with TRBJ1-1, with a tentative D call TRBD1 (5 bases). V lost 2 bases and J lost 1, with 11 bases in between. The CDR3 has 15 amino acids. The V gene's germline CDR1 is KGHSH and CDR2 LQKENI. For the CDR3, the DNA is TGTGCCAGCTCACCAGCGAAAGGGGAGAACACTGAAGCTTTCTTT. Amino acids: CASSPAKGENTEAFF.

The chain is built from TRBV5-6 and TRBJ2-2; 10 nucleotides agree with TRBD2. The length of the CDR3 is 16 residues. Germline-derived CDR1 and CDR2 are SGHDT and YYEEEE. The trim removed 1 base at V and 5 bases at J, leaving 5 bases unmatched. CDR3: CASSLPSGLATGELFF. CDR3 nucleotide sequence: TGTGCCAGCAGCTTGCCTTCGGGACTAGCGACCGGGGAGCTGTTTTTT. The whole variable domain, filled in from reference TRBV5-6 and TRBJ2-2, reads DAGVTQSPTHLIKTRGQQVTLRCSPKSGHDTVSWYQQALGQGPQFIFQYYEEEERQRGNFPDRFSGHQFPNYSSELNVNALLLGDSALYLCASSLPSGLATGELFFGEGSRLTVL.

The V gene is TRBV11-2, the J gene TRBJ2-1; D uncertain. Trimming removed 3 bases at V and 6 bases at J, with 12 bases between. Germline lookup yields CDR1 SGHAT and CDR2 FQNNGV. CDR3 length: 14 amino acids. CDR3 coding DNA: TGTGCCAGCAGCTTTAGGCGAGAGATCAATGAGCAGTTCTTC. Protein product: CASSFRREINEQFF. Based on the CDR3 plus reference TRBV11-2 and TRBJ2-1, the full variable domain is EAGVAQSPRYKIIEKRQSVAFWCNPISGHATLYWYQQILGQGPKLLIQFQNNGVVDDSQLPKDRFSAERLKGVDSTLKIQPAKLEDSAVYLCASSFRREINEQFFGPGTRLTVL.